The clone carrying this TCR beta chain showed up many times. This entry is derived from a study of blood T cells in healthy people across ages. CDR1 and CDR2 (germline): LGHNA, YSLEER. This CDR3 region has 17 residues. Losses at the gene ends were 0 bases for V and 4 bases for J; bases not matched to a gene: 6. Primers used in a second PCR of roughly 6 to 11 cycles were a sample-barcoded 5' primer and a J-beta primer mix. A single record per CDR3 protein comes from TCRdb applying MiXCR to the 5' RACE reads. The sample lists 800,000 to 950,000 distinct CDR3 sequences, roughly 40% occurring once. What was sequenced was blood. The receptor was isolated from a man between 18 and 29 years old in good health. The rearrangement joins TRBV4-3 to TRBJ2-1, with TRBD2 matching over 10 bases. The CDR3 loop is CASSQEAPGLAYNEQFF. The CDR3, as DNA: TGCGCCAGCAGCCAAGAGGCCCCGGGACTAGCGTACAATGAGCAGTTCTTC.